This T cell receptor beta chain was sequenced during a study of cytomegalovirus exposure and HLA in healthy donors. The CDR3 extends over 13 amino acids. Germline CDR1 is MNHEY and CDR2 is SVGAGI. Trimming stripped 6 bases from V and 7 bases from J, with 13 bases between. This clone appeared a few times. Antigen specificity is unknown. The PCR made use of 60 Vbeta and 13 Jbeta primers. The data were produced by immunoSEQ multiplex PCR, yet TCRdb's version contains in-frame clones alone and is incomplete. The sample lists about 160,000 clones; more than 80% were seen once. Study findings and constraints: Available immune exposure information was restricted to CMV serostatus only. Trimming of TCR beta V- and J-genes showed a link, identified in a later analysis, to a missense DCLRE1C variant. Specificity for CMV antigens was confirmed in vitro for a few of the CMV-associated chains.

This clonotype originated in a male donor in good health and CMV-seronegative. Source material: PBMCs. The chain employs TRBV6-5 and TRBJ1-5; D is uncertain. The CDR3 loop is CASRRVLGQPQHF. For the CDR3, the DNA is TGTGCCAGCAGGCGGGTCTTGGGGCAGCCCCAGCATTTT.